This T cell receptor (beta chain) emerged from a study of cytomegalovirus exposure and HLA in healthy donors. The study's findings and limits: Specificity for CMV antigens was confirmed in vitro for three of the CMV-associated chains. Analysis was performed later, and it showed HLA-associated TCR beta chains to be more clonally expanded than equally common others. As a later analysis showed, a missense DCLRE1C variant was linked to trimming of TCR beta V- and J-genes.

Per germline, CDR1 MGHRA and CDR2 YSYEKL. V lost 1 base, J lost 4 bases, and 11 bases lay in between. The CDR3 contains 14 residues. As concerns this clone: The antigen is unknown.

PCR used 60 Vbeta primers and 13 Jbeta primers. Profiled with immunoSEQ multiplex PCR; TCRdb holds only in-frame clones, not every one. The table records approximately 170,000 clones, 65% to 85% of them present only once. The chain joins TRBV4-1 to TRBJ2-7; weak D call: TRBD2 (5 bases). This receptor was identified in a woman under 30 in good health and CMV-seronegative. The source material was PBMCs. The CDR3 region is CASSQGWRMYEQYF. The CDR3 DNA reads as TGCGCCAGCAGCCAAGGGTGGAGGATGTACGAGCAGTACTTC.